This T cell receptor (beta chain) was retrieved from a study of cytomegalovirus exposure and HLA in healthy donors. CDR1 is SGHTS, CDR2 YDEGEE, per germline. The CDR3 sequence runs 9 residues, both termini included. Study results and caveats: Among the sequence variants, a highly shared cluster was likely an artifact of sequencing.

Researchers ran the PCR with 60 Vbeta and 13 Jbeta primers. Produced via immunoSEQ multiplex PCR; TCRdb's table is partial and in-frame only. The sample shows some 54,000 clones, around 66% of them seen only once. Regarding this clone: No antigen is known for it. The conserved closing phenylalanine or tryptophan is absent in this CDR3, likely reflecting a read error. The DNA is omitted, as the CDR3 cannot be located on it reliably, and the CDR3 follows TCRdb's listing.

This chain links TRBV5-8 with TRBJ1-1. Material: PBMCs. The sequence came from a young man in good health and CMV-seronegative. CDR3 sequence: CASSLAFRR.